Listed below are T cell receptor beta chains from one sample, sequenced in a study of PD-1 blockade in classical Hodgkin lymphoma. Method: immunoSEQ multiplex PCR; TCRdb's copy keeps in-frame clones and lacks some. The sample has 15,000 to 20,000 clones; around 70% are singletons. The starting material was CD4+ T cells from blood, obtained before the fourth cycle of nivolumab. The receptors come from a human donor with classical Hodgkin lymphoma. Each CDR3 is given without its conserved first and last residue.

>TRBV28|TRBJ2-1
ASNTRWGKQF
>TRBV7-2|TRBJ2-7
ASTLAGGFSSYEQY
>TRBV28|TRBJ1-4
ASTQGGANEKLF
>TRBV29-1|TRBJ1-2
SVVQAGMYGYT
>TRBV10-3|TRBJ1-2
AISEPLQGAGYT
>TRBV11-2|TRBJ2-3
ASSLYVGDTQY
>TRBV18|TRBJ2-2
ASSQGRENTGELF
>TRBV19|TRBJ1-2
ASSIWGDYGYT
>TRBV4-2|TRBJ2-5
ASSQGSGSAQETQY
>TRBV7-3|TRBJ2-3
ASSLFGGPGDTQY
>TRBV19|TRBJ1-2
ASSRNPRTDLYGYT
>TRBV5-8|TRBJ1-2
ASRRGLGYT
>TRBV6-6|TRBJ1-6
AARDGYNSPLH
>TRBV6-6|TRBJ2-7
ASSKAGGRPYEQY
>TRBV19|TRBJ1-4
ASSEYRGRGEKLF
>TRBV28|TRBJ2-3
ASSPTSGRAIDTQY
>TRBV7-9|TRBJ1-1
ASSKAGTSGTEAF
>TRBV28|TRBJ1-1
ASSPPPGMNTEAF
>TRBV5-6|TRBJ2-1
ASSSTGSYNEQF
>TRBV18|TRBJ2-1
ASSPRDMDEQF
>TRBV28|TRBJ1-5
AIFQPPGTGGNQPQH
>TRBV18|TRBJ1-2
ASSQTVSSASYGYT
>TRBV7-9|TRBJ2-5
ASINGGGETQY
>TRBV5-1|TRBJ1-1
ASSLAWLKENEAF
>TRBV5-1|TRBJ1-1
ASSEGPSTWGTEAF
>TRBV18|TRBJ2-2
ASSQTGTGNTGELF